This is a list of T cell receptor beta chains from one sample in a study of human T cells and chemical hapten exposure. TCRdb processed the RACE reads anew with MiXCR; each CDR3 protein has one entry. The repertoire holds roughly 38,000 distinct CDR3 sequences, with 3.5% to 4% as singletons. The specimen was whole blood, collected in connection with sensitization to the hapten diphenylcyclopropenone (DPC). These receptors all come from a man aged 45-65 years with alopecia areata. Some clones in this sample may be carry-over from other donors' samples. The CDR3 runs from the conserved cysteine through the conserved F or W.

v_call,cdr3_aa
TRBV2,CASSEVVGPLAYNEQFF
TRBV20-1,CSARDGSRVLETQYF
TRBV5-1,CASSITTGSYEQYF
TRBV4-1,CASSQEAPPQETQYF
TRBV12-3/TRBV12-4,CASSLADGYYGYTF
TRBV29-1,CSALRQGAGEQYF
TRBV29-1,CSDPTVVERNEQFF
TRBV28,CASSFGPSEGYEQYF
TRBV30,CAWNIGLAGVVSRETQYF
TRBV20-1,CSARSGTSGYTDTQYF
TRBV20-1,CSAFVDTHYEQYF
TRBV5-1,CASSFGLGPPDTEAFF
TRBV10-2,CASRLGLAGGHNEQFF
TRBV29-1,CSVRTSGGRRAYNEQFF
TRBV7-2,CASSLDPSGRDTQYF
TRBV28,CASSLSDGLDTQYF
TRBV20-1,CSARNGDRVRTGELFF
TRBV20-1,CSAPDTGVGGEQYF
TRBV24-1,CATSAGTVNSNQPQHF
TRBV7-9,CASSRISGGNTEAFF
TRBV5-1,CASSLGGGPDTQYF
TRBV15,CATSARTSGSNEQFF